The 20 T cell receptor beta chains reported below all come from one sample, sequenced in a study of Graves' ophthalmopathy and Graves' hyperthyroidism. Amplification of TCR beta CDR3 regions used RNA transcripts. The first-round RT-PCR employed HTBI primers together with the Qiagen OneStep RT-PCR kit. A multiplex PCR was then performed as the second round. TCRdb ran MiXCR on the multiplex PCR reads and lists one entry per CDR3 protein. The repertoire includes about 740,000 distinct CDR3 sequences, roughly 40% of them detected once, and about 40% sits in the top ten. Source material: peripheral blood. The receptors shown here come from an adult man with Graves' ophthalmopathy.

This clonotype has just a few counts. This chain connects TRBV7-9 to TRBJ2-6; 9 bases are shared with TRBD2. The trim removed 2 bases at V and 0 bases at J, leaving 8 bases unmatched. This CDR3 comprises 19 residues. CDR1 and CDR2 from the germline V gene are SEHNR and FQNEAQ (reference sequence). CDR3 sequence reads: CASSLISAGGISGANVLTF. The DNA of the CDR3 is TGTGCCAGCAGCTTAATTTCGGCGGGGGGGATCTCTGGGGCCAACGTCCTGACTTTC. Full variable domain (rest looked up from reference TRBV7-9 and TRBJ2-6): DTGVSQNPRHKITKRGQNVTFRCDPISEHNRLYWYRQTLGQGPEFLTYFQNEAQLEKSRLLSDRFSAERPKGSFSTLEIQRTEQGDSAMYLCASSLISAGGISGANVLTFGAGSRLTVL.

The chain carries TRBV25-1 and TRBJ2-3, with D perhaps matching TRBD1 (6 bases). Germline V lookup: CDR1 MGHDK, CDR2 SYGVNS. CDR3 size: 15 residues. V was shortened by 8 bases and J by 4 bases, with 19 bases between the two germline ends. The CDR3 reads CASGGFRGGPDTQYF. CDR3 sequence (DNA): TGTGCCAGCGGAGGATTCAGGGGTGGCCCAGATACGCAGTATTTT.

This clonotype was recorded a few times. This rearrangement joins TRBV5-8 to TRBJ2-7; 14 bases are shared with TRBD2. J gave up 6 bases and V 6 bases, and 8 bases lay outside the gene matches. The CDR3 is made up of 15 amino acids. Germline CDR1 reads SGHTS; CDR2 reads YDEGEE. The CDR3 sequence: CASTKTGLAGVEQYF. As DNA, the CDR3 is TGTGCCAGCACCAAAACGGGACTAGCGGGGGTCGAGCAGTACTTC.

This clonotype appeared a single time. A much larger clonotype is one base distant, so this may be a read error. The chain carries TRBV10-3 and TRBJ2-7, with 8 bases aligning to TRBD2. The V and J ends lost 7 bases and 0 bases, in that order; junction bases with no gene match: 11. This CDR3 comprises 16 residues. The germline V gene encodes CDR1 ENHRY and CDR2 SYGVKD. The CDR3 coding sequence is TGTGCCATCAACCCGGGGGGGCACAGGGCCTCCTACGAGCAGTACTTC. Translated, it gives CAINPGGHRASYEQYF.

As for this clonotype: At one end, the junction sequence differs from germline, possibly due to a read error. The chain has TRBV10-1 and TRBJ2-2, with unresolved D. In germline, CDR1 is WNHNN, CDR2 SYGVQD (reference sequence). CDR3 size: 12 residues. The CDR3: CASSDFAEPPVF. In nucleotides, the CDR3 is TGCGCCAGCAGTGACTTCGCGGAGCCCCCGGTTTTT.

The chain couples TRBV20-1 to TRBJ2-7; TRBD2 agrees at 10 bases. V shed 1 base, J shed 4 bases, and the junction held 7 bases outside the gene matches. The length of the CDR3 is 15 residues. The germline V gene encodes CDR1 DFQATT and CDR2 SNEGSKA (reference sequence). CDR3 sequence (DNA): TGCAGTGCTAGAGGGCCTAGCGGGAGATTTTACGAGCAGTACTTC. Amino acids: CSARGPSGRFYEQYF.

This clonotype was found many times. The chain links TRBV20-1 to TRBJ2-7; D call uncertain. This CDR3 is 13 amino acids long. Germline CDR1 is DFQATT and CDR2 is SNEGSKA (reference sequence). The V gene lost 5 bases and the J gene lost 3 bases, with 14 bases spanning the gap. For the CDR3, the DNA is TGCAGTGCTCCGGACGTGGTAGGCTACGAGCAGTACTTC. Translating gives CSAPDVVGYEQYF.

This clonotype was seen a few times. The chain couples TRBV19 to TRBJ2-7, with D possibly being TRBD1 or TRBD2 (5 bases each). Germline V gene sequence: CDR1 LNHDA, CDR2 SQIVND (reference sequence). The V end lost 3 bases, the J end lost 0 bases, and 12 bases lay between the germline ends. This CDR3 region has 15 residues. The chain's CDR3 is CASSIGTDGSYEQYF. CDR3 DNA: TGTGCCAGTAGTATCGGGACCGACGGCTCCTACGAGCAGTACTTC.

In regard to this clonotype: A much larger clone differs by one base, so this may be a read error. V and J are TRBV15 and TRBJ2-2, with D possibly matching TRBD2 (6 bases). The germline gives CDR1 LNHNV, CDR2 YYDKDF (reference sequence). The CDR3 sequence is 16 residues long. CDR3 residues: CATSRAPTRNTGGLFF. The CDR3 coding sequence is TGTGCCACCAGCAGAGCCCCCACGAGGAACACCGGGGGGCTGTTTTTT. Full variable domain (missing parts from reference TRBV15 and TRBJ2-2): DAMVIQNPRYQVTQFGKPVTLSCSQTLNHNVMYWYQQKSSQAPKLLFHYYDKDFNNEADTPDNFQSRRPNTSFCFLDIRSPGLGDTAMYLCATSRAPTRNTGGLFFGEGSRLTVL.

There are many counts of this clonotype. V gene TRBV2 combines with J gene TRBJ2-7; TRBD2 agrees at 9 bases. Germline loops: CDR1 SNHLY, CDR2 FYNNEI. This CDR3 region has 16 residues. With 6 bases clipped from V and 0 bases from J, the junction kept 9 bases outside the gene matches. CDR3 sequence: CASSVRLAVSSYEQYF. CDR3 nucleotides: TGTGCCAGCAGCGTCAGACTAGCGGTGAGCTCCTACGAGCAGTACTTC.

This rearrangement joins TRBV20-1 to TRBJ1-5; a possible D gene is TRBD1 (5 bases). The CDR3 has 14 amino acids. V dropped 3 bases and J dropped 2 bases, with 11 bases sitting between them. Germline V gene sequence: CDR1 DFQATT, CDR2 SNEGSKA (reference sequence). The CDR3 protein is CSARRGDGNQPQHF. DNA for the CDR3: TGCAGTGCTAGGCGGGGGGATGGCAATCAGCCCCAGCATTTT.

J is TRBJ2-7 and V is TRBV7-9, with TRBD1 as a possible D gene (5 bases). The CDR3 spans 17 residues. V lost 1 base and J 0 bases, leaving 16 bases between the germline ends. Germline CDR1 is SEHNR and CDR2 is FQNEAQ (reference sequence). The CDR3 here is CASSLDHFQGISYEQYF. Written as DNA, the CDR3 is TGTGCCAGCAGCTTAGATCATTTCCAGGGCATCTCCTACGAGCAGTACTTC.

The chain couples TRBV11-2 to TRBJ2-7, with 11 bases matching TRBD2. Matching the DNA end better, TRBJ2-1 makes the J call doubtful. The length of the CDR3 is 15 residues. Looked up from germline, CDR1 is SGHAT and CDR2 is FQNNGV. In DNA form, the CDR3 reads TGTGCCAGCAGCCCATTAGCGGGGGGGCGGAATGAGCAGTTCTTC. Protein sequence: CASSPLAGGRNEQFF.

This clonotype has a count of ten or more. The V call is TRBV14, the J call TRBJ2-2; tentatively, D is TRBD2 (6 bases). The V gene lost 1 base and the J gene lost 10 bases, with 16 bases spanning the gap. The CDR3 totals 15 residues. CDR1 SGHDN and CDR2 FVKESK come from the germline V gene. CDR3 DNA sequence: TGTGCCAGCAGCCAAGGGAGAGGCTGGACTACGGAGCTGTTTTTT. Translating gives CASSQGRGWTTELFF.

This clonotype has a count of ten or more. CDR3 sequence: CASSGMDEAFF. The CDR3 DNA is TGTGCCAGCAGTGGTATGGATGAAGCTTTCTTT. V usage is TRBV2 and J usage is TRBJ1-1; no definite D call. The length of the CDR3 is 11 residues. Germline V CDR1 and CDR2: SNHLY, FYNNEI. V shed 4 bases and J shed 7 bases, with 7 bases lying between them.

CDR3 amino acids: CSARSPPDEKLFF. The CDR3 DNA follows: TGCAGTGCTAGATCCCCACCGGATGAAAAACTGTTTTTT. The chain uses TRBV20-1 and TRBJ1-4, with D unresolved. The CDR3 covers 13 residues. Trimming took 2 bases from V and 6 from J, leaving 10 bases between them. The germline V gene has CDR1 DFQATT and CDR2 SNEGSKA (reference sequence).

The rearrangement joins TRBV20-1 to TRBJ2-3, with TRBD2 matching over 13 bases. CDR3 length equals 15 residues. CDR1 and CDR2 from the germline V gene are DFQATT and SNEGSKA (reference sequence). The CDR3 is CAPGLAGSRTDTQYF. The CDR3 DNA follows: TGCGCGCCGGGACTAGCGGGGTCTCGCACAGATACGCAGTATTTT.

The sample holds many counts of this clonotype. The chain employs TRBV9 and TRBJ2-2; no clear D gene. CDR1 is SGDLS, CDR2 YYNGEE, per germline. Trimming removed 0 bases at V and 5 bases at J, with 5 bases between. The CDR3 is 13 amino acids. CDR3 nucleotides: TGTGCCAGCAGCGTAGTTCTGACCGGGGAGCTGTTTTTT. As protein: CASSVVLTGELFF.

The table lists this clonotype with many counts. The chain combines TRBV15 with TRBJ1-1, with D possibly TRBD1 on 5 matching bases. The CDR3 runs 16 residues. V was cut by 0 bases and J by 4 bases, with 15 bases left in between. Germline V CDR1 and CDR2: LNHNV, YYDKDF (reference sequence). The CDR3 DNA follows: TGTGCCACCAGCAGAGATGGGAGGGGATGGGGCACTGAAGCTTTCTTT. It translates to CATSRDGRGWGTEAFF.

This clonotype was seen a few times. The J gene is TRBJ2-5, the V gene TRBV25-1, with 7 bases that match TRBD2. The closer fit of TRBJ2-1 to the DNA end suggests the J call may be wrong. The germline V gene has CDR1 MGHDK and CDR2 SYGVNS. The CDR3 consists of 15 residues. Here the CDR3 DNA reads TGTGCCAGCAGTTTATCAGCGGGGCCGGGCAATGAGCAGTTCTTC. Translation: CASSLSAGPGNEQFF.